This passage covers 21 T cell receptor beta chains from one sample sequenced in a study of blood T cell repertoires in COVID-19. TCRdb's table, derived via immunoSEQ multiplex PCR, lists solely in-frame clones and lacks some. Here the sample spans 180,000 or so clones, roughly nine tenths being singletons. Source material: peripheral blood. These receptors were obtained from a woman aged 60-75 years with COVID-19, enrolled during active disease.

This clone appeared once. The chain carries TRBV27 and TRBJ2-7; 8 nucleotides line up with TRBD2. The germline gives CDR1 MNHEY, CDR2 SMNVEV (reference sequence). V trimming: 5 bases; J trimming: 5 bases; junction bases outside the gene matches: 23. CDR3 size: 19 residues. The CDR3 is CASSPKMEGGRFSENEQYF. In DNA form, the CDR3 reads TGTGCCAGCAGTCCCAAGATGGAGGGCGGGAGGTTTTCTGAAAACGAGCAGTACTTC.

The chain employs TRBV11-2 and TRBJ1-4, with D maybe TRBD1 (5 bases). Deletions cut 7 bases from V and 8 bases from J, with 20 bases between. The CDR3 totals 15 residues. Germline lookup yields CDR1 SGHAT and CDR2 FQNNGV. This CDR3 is CASTPSRGKGEKLFF. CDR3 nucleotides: TGTGCCAGCACCCCTAGCCGGGGGAAAGGGGAAAAACTGTTTTTT.

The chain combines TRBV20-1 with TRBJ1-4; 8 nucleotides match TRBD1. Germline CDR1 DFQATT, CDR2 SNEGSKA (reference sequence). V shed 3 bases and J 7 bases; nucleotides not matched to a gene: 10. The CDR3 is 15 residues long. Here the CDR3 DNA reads TGCAGTGCTAGTCTTCCAGGGGGCCGGTCTGAAAAACTGTTTTTT. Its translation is CSASLPGGRSEKLFF.

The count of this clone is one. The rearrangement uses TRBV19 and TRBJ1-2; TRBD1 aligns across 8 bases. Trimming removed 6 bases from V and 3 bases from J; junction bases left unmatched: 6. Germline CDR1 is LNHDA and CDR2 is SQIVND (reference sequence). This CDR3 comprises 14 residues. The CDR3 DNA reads TGTGCCAGTAGCACCCAGACAGGGGACTATGGCTACACCTTC. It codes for CASSTQTGDYGYTF.

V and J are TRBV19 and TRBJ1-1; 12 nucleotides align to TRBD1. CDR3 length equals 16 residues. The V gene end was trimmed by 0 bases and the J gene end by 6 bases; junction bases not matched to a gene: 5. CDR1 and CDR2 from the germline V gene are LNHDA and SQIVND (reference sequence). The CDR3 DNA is TGTGCCAGTAGTATAGAGGGGACAGGGGGCCATCCTGAAGCTTTCTTT. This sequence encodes CASSIEGTGGHPEAFF.

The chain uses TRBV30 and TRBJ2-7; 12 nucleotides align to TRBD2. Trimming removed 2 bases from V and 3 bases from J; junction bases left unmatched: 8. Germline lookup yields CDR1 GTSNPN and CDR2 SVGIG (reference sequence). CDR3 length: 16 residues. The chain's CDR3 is CAWSPPLAGGFYEQYF. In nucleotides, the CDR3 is TGTGCCTGGAGTCCCCCACTAGCGGGAGGATTCTACGAGCAGTACTTC.

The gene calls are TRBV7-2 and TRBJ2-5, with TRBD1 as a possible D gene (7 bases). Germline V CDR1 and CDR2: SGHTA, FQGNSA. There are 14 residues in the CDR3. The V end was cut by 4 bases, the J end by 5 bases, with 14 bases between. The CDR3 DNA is TGTGCCAGCAGCTCCCCAGGGGGGTGGGAGACCCAGTACTTC. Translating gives CASSSPGGWETQYF. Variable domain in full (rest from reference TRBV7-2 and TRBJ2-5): GAGVSQSPSNKVTEKGKDVELRCDPISGHTALYWYRQSLGQGLEFLIYFQGNSAPDKSGLPSDRFSAERTGGSVSTLTIQRTQQEDSAVYLCASSSPGGWETQYFGPGTRLLVL.

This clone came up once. The CDR3 loop is CASSLDLPSGSLREQYF. CDR3 bases: TGTGCCAGCAGCTTAGACCTTCCTAGCGGGAGCCTTCGCGAGCAGTACTTC. The V call is TRBV7-2, the J call TRBJ2-7, with TRBD2 matching over 10 bases. Germline values: CDR1 SGHTA, CDR2 FQGNSA. This CDR3 has 17 amino acids. Losses at the gene ends were 1 base for V and 6 bases for J; bases not matched to a gene: 12.

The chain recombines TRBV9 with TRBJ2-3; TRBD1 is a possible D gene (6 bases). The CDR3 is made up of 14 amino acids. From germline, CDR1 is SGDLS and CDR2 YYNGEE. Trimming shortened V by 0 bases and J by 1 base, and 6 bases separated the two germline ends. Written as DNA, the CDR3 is TGTGCCAGCAGCGTAGGGACAGGCACAGATACGCAGTATTTT. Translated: CASSVGTGTDTQYF.

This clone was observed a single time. The DNA of the CDR3 is TGTGCCAGTAGTATAGGCAGGGAGGGCGATCAGCCCCAGCATTTT. It specifies CASSIGREGDQPQHF. V usage is TRBV19 and J usage is TRBJ1-5; D possibly corresponds to TRBD1 (5 bases). The CDR3 consists of 15 residues. The germline V gene encodes CDR1 LNHDA and CDR2 SQIVND (reference sequence). V lost 1 base to trimming and J lost 5 bases, with 12 bases between them. The full variable domain, with the rest looked up from reference TRBV19 and TRBJ1-5, is DGGITQSPKYLFRKEGQNVTLSCEQNLNHDAMYWYRQDPGQGLRLIYYSQIVNDFQKGDIAEGYSVSREKKESFPLTVTSAQKNPTAFYLCASSIGREGDQPQHFGDGTRLSIL.

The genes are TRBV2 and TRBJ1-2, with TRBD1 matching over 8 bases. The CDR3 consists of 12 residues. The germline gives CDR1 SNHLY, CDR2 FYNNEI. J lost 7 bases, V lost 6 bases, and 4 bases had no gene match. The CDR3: CASRGQVRGYTF. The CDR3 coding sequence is TGTGCCAGCAGGGGACAGGTTCGTGGCTACACCTTC.

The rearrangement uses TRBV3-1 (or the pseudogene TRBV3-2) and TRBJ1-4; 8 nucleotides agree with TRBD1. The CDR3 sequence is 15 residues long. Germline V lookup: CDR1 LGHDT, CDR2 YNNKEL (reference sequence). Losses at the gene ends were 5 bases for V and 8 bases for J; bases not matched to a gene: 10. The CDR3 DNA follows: TGTGCCAGCAGCTATACAGGGGGTATAGACGAAAAACTGTTTTTT. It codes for CASSYTGGIDEKLFF.

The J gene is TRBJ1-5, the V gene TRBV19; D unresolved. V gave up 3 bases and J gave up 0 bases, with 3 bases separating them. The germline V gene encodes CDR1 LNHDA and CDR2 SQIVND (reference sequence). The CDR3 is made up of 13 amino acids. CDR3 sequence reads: CASSMSSNQPQHF. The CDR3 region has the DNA TGTGCCAGTAGTATGAGTAGCAATCAGCCCCAGCATTTT. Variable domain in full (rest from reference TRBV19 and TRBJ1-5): DGGITQSPKYLFRKEGQNVTLSCEQNLNHDAMYWYRQDPGQGLRLIYYSQIVNDFQKGDIAEGYSVSREKKESFPLTVTSAQKNPTAFYLCASSMSSNQPQHFGDGTRLSIL.

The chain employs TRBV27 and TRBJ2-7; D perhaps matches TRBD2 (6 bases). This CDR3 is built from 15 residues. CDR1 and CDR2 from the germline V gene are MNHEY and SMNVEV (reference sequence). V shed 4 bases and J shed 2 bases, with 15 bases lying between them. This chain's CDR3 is CASSSLRENPYEQYF. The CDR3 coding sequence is TGTGCCAGCAGTTCCCTACGGGAGAACCCCTACGAGCAGTACTTC.

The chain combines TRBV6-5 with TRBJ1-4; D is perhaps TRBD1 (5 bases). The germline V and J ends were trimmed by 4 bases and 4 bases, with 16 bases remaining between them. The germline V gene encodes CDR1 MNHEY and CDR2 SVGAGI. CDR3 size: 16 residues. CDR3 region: CASSSPSGPGNEKLFF. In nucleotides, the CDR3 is TGTGCCAGCAGTTCGCCGTCAGGGCCTGGTAATGAAAAACTGTTTTTT.

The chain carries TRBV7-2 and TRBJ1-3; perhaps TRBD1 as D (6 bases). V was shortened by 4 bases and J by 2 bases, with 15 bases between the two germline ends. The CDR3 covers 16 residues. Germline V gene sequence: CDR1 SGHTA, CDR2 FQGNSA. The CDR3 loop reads CASSSLGGEAGNTIYF. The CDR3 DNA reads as TGTGCCAGCAGCTCCCTAGGGGGGGAGGCTGGAAACACCATATATTTT.

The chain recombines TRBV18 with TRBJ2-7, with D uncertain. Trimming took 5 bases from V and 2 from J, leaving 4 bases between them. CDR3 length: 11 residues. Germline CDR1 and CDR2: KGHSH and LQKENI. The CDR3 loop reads CASSSTYEQYF. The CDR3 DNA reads TGTGCCAGCTCATCAACCTACGAGCAGTACTTC. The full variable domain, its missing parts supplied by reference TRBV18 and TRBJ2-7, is NAGVMQNPRHLVRRRGQEARLRCSPMKGHSHVYWYRQLPEEGLKFMVYLQKENIIDESGMPKERFSAEFPKEGPSILRIQQVVRGDSAAYFCASSSTYEQYFGPGTRLTVT.

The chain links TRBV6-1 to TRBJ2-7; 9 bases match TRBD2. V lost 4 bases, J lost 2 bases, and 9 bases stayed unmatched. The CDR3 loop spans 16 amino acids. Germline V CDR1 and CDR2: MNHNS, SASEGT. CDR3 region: CASSVSQREVPYEQYF. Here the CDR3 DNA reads TGTGCCAGCAGTGTATCCCAGCGGGAGGTCCCCTACGAGCAGTACTTC.

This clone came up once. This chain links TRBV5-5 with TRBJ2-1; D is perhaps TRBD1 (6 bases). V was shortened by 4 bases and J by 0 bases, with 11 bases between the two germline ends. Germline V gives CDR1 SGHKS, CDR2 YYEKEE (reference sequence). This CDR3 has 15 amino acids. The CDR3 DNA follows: TGTGCCAGCAGCCTCCGGGACATCTCCTACAATGAGCAGTTCTTC. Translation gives CASSLRDISYNEQFF.

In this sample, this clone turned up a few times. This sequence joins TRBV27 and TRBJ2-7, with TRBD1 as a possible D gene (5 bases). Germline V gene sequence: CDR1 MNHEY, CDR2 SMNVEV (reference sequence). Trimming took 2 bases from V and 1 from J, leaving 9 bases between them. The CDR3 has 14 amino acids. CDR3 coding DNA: TGTGCCAGCAGTTTAAACAGGATATCCTACGAGCAGTACTTC. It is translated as CASSLNRISYEQYF.

The CDR3 protein is CASSYLRGTGTSGANVLTF. As DNA, the CDR3 is TGTGCCAGCAGTTACCTACGAGGGACAGGCACATCTGGGGCCAACGTCCTGACTTTC. The genes are TRBV6-2 or TRBV6-3 and TRBJ2-6; 8 nucleotides agree with TRBD1. The CDR3 runs 19 residues. Germline V gene data show CDR1 as MNHEY and CDR2 as SVGEGT. The V gene end was trimmed by 2 bases and the J gene end by 1 base; junction bases not matched to a gene: 10.